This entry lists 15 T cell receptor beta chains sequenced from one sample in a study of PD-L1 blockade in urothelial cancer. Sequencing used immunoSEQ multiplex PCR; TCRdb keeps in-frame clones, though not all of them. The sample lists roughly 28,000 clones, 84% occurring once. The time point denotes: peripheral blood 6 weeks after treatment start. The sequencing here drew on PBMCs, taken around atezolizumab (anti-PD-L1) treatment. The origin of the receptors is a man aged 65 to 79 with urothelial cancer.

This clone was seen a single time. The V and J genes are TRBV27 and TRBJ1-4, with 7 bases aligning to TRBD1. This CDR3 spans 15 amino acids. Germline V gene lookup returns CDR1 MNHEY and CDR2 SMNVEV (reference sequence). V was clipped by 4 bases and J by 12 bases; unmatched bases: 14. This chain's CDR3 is CASSSGGTVKAQLFF. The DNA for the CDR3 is TGTGCCAGCAGTTCAGGGGGGACAGTTAAAGCCCAACTGTTTTTT.

As DNA, the CDR3 is TGTGCCAGCCTTCCAGGGTCCACTGGGGCCAACGTCCTGACTTTC. As protein: CASLPGSTGANVLTF. The rearrangement uses TRBV28 and TRBJ2-6, with D possibly TRBD1 on 5 matching bases. V was pared by 8 bases and J by 2 bases, with 13 bases between. The CDR3 runs to 15 residues. From germline, CDR1 is MDHEN and CDR2 SYDVKM. The full variable domain, in which reference TRBV28 and TRBJ2-6 provide the parts outside the CDR3, is DVKVTQSSRYLVKRTGEKVFLECVQDMDHENMFWYRQDPGLGLRLIYFSYDVKMKEKGDIPEGYSVSREKKERFSLILESASTNQTSMYLCASLPGSTGANVLTFGAGSRLTVL.

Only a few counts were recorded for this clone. The CDR3 DNA is TGTGCCAGCTCACCAATTAGAGGCTCTGGGGCCAACGTCCTGACTTTC. Its translation: CASSPIRGSGANVLTF. The chain carries TRBV18 and TRBJ2-6; the D is unclear. Per germline, CDR1 KGHSH and CDR2 LQKENI. V was pared by 2 bases and J by 0 bases, with 8 bases between. The CDR3 is 16 residues long.

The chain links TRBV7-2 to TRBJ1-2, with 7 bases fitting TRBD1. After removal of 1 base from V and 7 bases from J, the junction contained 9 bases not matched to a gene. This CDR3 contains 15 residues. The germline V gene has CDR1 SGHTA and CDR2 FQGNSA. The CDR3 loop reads CASSLGRTGGVGYTF. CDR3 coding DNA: TGTGCCAGCAGCTTAGGGAGGACAGGAGGTGTTGGCTACACCTTC.

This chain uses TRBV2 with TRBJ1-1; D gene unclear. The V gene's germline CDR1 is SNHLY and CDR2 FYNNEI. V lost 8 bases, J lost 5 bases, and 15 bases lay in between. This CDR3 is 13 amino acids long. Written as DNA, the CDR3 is TGTGCCAGCTCGGGCCTGACGGGGACTGAAGCTTTCTTT. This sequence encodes CASSGLTGTEAFF. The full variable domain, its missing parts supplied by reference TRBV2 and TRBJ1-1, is EPEVTQTPSHQVTQMGQEVILRCVPISNHLYFYWYRQILGQKVEFLVSFYNNEISEKSEIFDDQFSVERPDGSNFTLKIRSTKLEDSAMYFCASSGLTGTEAFFGQGTRLTVV.

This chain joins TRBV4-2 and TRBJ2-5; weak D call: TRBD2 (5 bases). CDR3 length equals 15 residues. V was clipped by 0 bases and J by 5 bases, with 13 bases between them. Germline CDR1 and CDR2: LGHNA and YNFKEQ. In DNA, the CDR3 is TGTGCCAGCAGCCAAGAAGGCGGGCAGAGGGAGACCCAGTACTTC. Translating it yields CASSQEGGQRETQYF.

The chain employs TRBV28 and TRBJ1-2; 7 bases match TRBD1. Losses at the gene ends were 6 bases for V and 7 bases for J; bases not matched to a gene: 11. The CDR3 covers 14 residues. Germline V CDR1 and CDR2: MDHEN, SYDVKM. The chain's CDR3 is CASSLEGALGGYTF. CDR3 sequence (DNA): TGTGCCAGCAGCTTGGAGGGGGCGCTTGGTGGCTACACCTTC.

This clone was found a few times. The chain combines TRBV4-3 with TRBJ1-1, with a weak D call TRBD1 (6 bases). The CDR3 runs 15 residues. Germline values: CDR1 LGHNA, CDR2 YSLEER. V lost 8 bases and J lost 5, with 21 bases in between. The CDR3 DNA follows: TGCGCCAGCCGGACCATACACCAGGGGTTGACTGAAGCTTTCTTT. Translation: CASRTIHQGLTEAFF.

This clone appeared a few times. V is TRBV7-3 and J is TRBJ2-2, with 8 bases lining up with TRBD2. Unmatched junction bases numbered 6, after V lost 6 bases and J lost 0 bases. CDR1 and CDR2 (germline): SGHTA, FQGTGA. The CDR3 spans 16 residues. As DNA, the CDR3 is TGTGCCAGCAGTAAAACCGGGGGGGCGAACACCGGGGAGCTGTTTTTT. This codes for CASSKTGGANTGELFF.

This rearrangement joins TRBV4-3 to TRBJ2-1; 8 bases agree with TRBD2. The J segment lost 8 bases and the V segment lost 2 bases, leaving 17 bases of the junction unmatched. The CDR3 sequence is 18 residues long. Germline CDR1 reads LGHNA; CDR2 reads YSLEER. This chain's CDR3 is CASSQSGGTGLGGYEQFF. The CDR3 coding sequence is TGCGCCAGCAGCCAATCCGGGGGGACGGGACTAGGGGGTTATGAGCAGTTCTTC.

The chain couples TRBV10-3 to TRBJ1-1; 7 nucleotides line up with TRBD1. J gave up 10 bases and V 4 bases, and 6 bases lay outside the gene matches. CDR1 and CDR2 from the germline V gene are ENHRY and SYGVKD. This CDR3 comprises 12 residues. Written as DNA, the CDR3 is TGTGCCATCAGTGGGGACAGAGCAACAGCTTTCTTT. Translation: CAISGDRATAFF.

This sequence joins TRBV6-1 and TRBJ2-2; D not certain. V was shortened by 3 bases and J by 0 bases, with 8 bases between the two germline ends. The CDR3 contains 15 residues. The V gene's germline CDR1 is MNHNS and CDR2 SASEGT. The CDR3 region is CASSEAPTNTGELFF. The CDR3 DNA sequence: TGTGCCAGCAGTGAGGCCCCCACGAACACCGGGGAGCTGTTTTTT.

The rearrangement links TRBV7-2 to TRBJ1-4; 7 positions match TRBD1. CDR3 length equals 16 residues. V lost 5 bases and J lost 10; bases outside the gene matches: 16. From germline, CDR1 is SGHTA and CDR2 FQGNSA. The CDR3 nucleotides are TGTGCCAGCAGCCCTACTCCGGGACAGTTCCTCGGAAAACTGTTTTTT. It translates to CASSPTPGQFLGKLFF.

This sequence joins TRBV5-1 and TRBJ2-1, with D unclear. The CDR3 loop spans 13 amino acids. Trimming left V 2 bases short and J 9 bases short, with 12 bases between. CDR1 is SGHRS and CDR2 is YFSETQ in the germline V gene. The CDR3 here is CASSLLPNGEQFF. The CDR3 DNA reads TGCGCCAGCAGCTTATTACCCAACGGTGAGCAGTTCTTC. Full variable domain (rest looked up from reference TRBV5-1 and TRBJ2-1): KAGVTQTPRYLIKTRGQQVTLSCSPISGHRSVSWYQQTPGQGLQFLFEYFSETQRNKGNFPGRFSGRQFSNSRSEMNVSTLELGDSALYLCASSLLPNGEQFFGPGTRLTVL.

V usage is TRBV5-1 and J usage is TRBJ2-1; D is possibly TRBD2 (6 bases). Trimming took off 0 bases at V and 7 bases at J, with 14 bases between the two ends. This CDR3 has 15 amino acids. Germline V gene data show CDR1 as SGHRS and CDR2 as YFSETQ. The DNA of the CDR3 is TGCGCCAGCAGCTTGGTCCCGCGGGGTGCTAATGAGCAGTTCTTC. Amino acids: CASSLVPRGANEQFF.